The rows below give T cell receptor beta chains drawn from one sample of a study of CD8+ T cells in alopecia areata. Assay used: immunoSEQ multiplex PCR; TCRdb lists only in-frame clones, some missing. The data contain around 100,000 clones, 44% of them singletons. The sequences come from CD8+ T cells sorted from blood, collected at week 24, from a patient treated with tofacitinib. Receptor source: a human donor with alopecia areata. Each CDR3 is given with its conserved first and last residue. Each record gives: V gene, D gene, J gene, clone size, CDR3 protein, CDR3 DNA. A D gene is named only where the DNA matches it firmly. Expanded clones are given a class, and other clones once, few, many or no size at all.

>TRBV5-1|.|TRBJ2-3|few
CASSSRELTSTDTQYF
TGCGCCAGCAGCTCCCGTGAGTTGACTAGCACAGATACGCAGTATTTT
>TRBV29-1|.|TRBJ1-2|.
CSVDSPRPLSNYGYTF
TGCAGCGTTGATTCCCCCAGGCCGCTTTCTAACTATGGCTACACCTTC
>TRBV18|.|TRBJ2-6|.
CASSPFGANVLTF
TGTGCCAGCTCACCATTCGGGGCCAACGTCCTGACTTTC
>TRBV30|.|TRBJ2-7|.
CAWSEVVYEQYF
TGTGCCTGGAGTGAAGTGGTCTACGAGCAGTACTTC
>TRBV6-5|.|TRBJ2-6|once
CASSAYPGANVLTF
TGTGCCAGCAGTGCGTATCCTGGGGCCAACGTCCTGACTTTC
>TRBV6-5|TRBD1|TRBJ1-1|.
CASRPGTGVNTEAFF
TGTGCCAGCAGGCCGGGGACAGGGGTGAACACTGAAGCTTTCTTT
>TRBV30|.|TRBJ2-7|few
CAWSYRDSYEQYF
TGTGCCTGGAGCTACAGGGATTCCTACGAGCAGTACTTC
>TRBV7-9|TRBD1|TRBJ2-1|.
CASGTGLTYEQFF
TGTGCCAGCGGGACAGGGCTCACTTATGAGCAGTTCTTC
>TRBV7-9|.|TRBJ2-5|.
CASSPSGVRGETQYF
TGTGCCAGCAGCCCCAGCGGAGTCAGGGGAGAGACCCAGTACTTC
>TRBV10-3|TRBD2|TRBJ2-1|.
CAISESRGGLADNEQFF
TGTGCCATCAGTGAGTCCCGGGGGGGACTAGCGGACAATGAGCAGTTCTTC
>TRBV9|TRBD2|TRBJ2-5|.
CASGTILAGGEETQYF
TGTGCCAGCGGAACGATACTAGCGGGAGGGGAAGAGACCCAGTACTTC
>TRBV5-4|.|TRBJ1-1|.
CASSPDGNTEAFF
TGTGCCAGCAGCCCTGACGGTAACACTGAAGCTTTCTTT
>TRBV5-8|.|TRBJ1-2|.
CASSLSRGYGYTF
TGTGCCAGCAGCTTGAGCAGGGGTTATGGCTACACCTTC
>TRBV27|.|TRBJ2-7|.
CASSQSTGYHEQYF
TGTGCCAGCAGCCAATCAACGGGGTACCACGAGCAGTACTTC
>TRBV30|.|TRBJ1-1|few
CAWSVRMGMRTEAFF
TGTGCCTGGAGTGTACGGATGGGAATGAGGACTGAAGCTTTCTTT
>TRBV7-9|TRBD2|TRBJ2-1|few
CASSLLAGGVWDNEQFF
TGTGCCAGCAGCTTGCTAGCGGGAGGTGTGTGGGACAATGAGCAGTTCTTC
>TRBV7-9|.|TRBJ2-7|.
CATQGLAYEQYF
TGTGCCACCCAGGGGTTGGCGTACGAGCAGTACTTC
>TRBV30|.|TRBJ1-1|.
CAWSLGGSTEAFF
TGTGCCTGGAGTTTGGGGGGAAGCACTGAAGCTTTCTTT
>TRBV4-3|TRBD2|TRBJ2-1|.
CASSQGTSGAGYEQFF
TGCGCCAGCAGCCAAGGGACTAGCGGGGCGGGGTATGAGCAGTTCTTC
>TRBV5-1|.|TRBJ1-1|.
CASSFLSGGNTEAFF
TGCGCCAGCAGCTTTCTATCGGGGGGGAACACTGAAGCTTTCTTT
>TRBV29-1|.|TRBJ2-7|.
CSVAGASYEQYF
TGCAGCGTTGCGGGGGCCTCCTACGAGCAGTACTTC
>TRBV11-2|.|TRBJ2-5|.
CASSLPRRDGQETQYF
TGTGCCAGCAGCTTACCTCGCCGGGATGGACAAGAGACCCAGTACTTC
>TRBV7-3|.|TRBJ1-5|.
CASEEGSGSNQPQHF
TGTGCCAGCGAAGAAGGGAGTGGAAGCAATCAGCCCCAGCATTTT
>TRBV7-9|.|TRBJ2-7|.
CASRTQGGYEQYF
TGTGCCAGCAGAACCCAGGGGGGGTACGAGCAGTACTTC
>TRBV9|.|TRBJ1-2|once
CASSPSGGGYGYTF
TGTGCCAGCAGCCCCTCGGGTGGAGGCTATGGCTACACCTTC
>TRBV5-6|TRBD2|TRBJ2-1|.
CASSSGASGAYNEQFF
TGTGCCAGCAGCTCCGGCGCTAGCGGGGCCTACAATGAGCAGTTCTTC
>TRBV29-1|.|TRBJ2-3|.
CTILWGATDTQYF
TGCACCATACTCTGGGGGGCCACAGATACGCAGTATTTT
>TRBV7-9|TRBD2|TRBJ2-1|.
CASSSGTSGRENRNEQFF
TGTGCCAGCAGCTCCGGGACTAGCGGGAGAGAAAACCGCAATGAGCAGTTCTTC
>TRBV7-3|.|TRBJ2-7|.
CASSLYDEQYF
TGTGCCAGCAGCTTATATGACGAGCAGTACTTC
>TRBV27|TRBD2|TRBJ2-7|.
CASSRRGGPVGQYF
TGTGCCAGCAGTCGCCGGGGGGGGCCAGTAGGGCAGTACTTC
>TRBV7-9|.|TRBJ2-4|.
CASSPWRDEAKNIQYF
TGTGCCAGCAGCCCCTGGCGGGACGAAGCCAAAAACATTCAGTACTTC
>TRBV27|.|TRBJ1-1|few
CASSLTLNTEAFF
TGTGCCAGCAGCCTGACATTGAACACTGAAGCTTTCTTT
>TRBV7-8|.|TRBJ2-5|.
CASSISSYPYF
TGTGCCAGCAGCATATCTAGTTATCCGTACTTC
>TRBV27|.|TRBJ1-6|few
CASRLNNSPLHF
TGTGCCAGCAGGCTCAATAATTCACCCCTCCACTTT
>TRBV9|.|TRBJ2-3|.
CASSLRGIGDTQYF
TGTGCCAGCAGCCTCCGAGGCATAGGAGATACGCAGTATTTT